This T cell receptor beta chain was sequenced in a study of T cell responses to AZD1222 COVID-19 vaccine. Trimming cost V 1 base and J 0 bases, with 9 bases left between them. The CDR3 consists of 16 residues. Germline lookup yields CDR1 MGHRA and CDR2 YSYEKL. The repertoire was sequenced with immunoSEQ multiplex PCR; TCRdb's copy has only in-frame clones and lacks some. The sample holds roughly 100,000 clones, more than 90% seen once. The sample was peripheral blood, taken on day 0 of AZD1222 vaccination. The receptor was derived from an adult in good health. The chain uses TRBV4-1 and TRBJ1-4; D gene ambiguous. CDR3 loop: CASSQGGLSTNEKLFF. As DNA, the CDR3 is TGCGCCAGCAGCCAAGGCGGACTCTCAACTAATGAAAAACTGTTTTTT.